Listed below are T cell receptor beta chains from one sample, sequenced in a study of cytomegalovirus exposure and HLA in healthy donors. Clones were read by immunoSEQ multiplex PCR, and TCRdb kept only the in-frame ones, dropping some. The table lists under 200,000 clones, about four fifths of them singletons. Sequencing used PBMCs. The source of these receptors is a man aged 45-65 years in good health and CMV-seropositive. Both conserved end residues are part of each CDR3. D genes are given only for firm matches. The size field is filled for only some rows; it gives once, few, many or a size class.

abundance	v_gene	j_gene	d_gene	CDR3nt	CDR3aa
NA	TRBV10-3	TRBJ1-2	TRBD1	TGTGCCATCAGAAGGTCCCAAACCGGGACAGGGGTGGGTGGCTACACCTTC	CAIRRSQTGTGVGGYTF
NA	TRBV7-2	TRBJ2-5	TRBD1	TGTGCCAGCAGCTCCGGGACAGGGAAAGGCCAAGAGACCCAGTACTTC	CASSSGTGKGQETQYF
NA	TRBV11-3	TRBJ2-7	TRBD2	TGTGCCAGCAGCTTAGGGGGGGGAAGCTCCTACGAGCAGTACTTC	CASSLGGGSSYEQYF
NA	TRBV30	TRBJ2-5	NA	TGTGCCTGGACGCATCGGGAGACCCAGTACTTC	CAWTHRETQYF
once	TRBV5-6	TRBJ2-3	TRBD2	TGTGCCAGCAGCCACTTGGCGGGGGGGATACACAGATATACGCAGTATTTT	CASSHLAGGIHRYTQYF
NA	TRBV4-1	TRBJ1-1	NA	TGCGCCAGCAGCCAAGATCGGGGAGTTCGGAACACTGAAGCTTTCTTT	CASSQDRGVRNTEAFF
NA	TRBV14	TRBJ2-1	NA	TGTGCCAGCAGCCAATTTGGAGCGAGTGAGCAGTTCTTC	CASSQFGASEQFF
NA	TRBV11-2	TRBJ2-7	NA	TGTGCCAGCAGCTTAGCCGGGACTCCCGGCTACGAGCAGTACTTC	CASSLAGTPGYEQYF
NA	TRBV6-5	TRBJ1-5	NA	TGTGCCAGCAGGAGGGACAAGGTACAGCCCCAGCATTTT	CASRRDKVQPQHF
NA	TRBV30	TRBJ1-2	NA	TGTGCCTGGAGGGATACAGGCCCCCGTAACTACACCTTC	CAWRDTGPRNYTF
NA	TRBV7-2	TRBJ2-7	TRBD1	TGTGCCAGCAGCTTAGTAAGCAGGGGGACCTACGAGCAGTACTTC	CASSLVSRGTYEQYF
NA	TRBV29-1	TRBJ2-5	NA	TGCAGCGCCGACTTTCAAGGTCAATACTTC	CSADFQGQYF
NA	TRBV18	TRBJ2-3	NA	TGTGCCAGCTCACCACCGGGCGGGGCTTCAGATACGCAGTATTTT	CASSPPGGASDTQYF
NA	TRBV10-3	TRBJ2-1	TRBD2	TGTGCCATCAGCCCGCCCGGGGGGGAATTCTACAATGAGCAGTTCTTC	CAISPPGGEFYNEQFF
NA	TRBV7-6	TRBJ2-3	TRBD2	TGTGCCAGCAGCCAACTAGCGGGGGGCCCCCATGGGGCTACGCAGTATTTT	CASSQLAGGPHGATQYF
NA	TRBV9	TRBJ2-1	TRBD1	TGTGCCAGCAGCCCCAGGACAGGTTCCTACAATGAGCAGTTCTTC	CASSPRTGSYNEQFF
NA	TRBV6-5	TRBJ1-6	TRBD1	TGTGCCAGCAGTTACGCCGCGGGACAGGGCGCTTCACCCCTCCACTTT	CASSYAAGQGASPLHF
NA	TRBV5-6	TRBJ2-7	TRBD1	TGTGCCAGCAGCTTGGAAACCGGGACAGGGGCCGAGCAGTACTTC	CASSLETGTGAEQYF
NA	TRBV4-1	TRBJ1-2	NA	TGCGCCAGCAGCCACCCGGGACACTCCTATGGCTACACCTTC	CASSHPGHSYGYTF
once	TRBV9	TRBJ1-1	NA	TGTGCCAGCAGCGTAGCTCCCACCGGCAGGATGAACACTGAAGCTTTCTTT	CASSVAPTGRMNTEAFF
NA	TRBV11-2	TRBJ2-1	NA	TGTGCCAGCAGCTTAGGGTTCCAGTCCTCCTACAATGAGCAGTTCTTC	CASSLGFQSSYNEQFF
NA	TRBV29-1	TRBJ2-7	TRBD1	TGCAGCGGGACGGGACAGGAGTACCACGAGCAGTACTTC	CSGTGQEYHEQYF
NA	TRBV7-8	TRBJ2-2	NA	TGTGCCAGCAGCTTACCAGGGGTTCGGACCGGGGAGCTGTTTTTT	CASSLPGVRTGELFF
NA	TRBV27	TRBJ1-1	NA	TGTGCCAGCAGTTTAGTCAGGGGAGACACTGAAGCTTTCTTT	CASSLVRGDTEAFF
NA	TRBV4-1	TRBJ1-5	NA	TGCGCCAGCAGCCAGCAGGGGCACCAGCCCCAGCATTTT	CASSQQGHQPQHF
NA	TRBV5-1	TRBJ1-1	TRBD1	TGCGCCAGCAGCTCGGACCCAGGGGGTTCAGTGACTGAAGCTTTCTTT	CASSSDPGGSVTEAFF
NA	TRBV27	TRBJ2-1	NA	TGTGCCAGCAGTTTACGTTTGGGACACCTTTTCTACAATGAGCAGTTCTTC	CASSLRLGHLFYNEQFF
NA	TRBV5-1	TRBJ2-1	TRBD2	TGCGCCAGCAGCTTACGGCTAGCGGACATCTACAATGAGCAGTTCTTC	CASSLRLADIYNEQFF
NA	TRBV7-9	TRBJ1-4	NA	TGTGCCAGCAGCTTAGCGGCGGGTTTTAATGAAAAACTGTTTTTT	CASSLAAGFNEKLFF
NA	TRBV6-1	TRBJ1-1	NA	TGTGCCACCCTGGGGCGCGATCGGAACACTGAAGCTTTCTTT	CATLGRDRNTEAFF
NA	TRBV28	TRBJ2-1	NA	TGTGCCAGCAGTAACATCGGGGCCTACAATGAGCAGTTCTTC	CASSNIGAYNEQFF
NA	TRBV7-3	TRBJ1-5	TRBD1	TGTGCCAGCAGCCGGGGGGACAGGGCAGAAGGCAATCAGCCCCAGCATTTT	CASSRGDRAEGNQPQHF
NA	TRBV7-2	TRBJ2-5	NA	TGTGCCAGCAGCTCGCGGCGGGCAGATGGCAGGGAGACCCAGTACTTC	CASSSRRADGRETQYF
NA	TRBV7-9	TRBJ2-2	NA	TGTGCCAGCAGTCGTCTAGCGTGGAACACCGGGGAGCTGTTTTTT	CASSRLAWNTGELFF
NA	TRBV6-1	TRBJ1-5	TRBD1	TGTGCCAGCAGTCGGGACAGGGGGGACAATCAGCCCCAGCATTTT	CASSRDRGDNQPQHF
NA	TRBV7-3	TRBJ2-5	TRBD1	TGTGCCAGCAGCTTTCAAACAGGGGTGGGAGAGACCCAGTACTTC	CASSFQTGVGETQYF
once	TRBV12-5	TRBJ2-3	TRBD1	TGTGCTAGTGGTCCCGGGACAGGGATATTGGATACGCAGTATTTT	CASGPGTGILDTQYF
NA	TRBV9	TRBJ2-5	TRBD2	TGTGCCAGCAGCCTAGTGGGGCATACACCCGGGCTAGCGGGAGGGCCAGAGACCCAGTACTTC	CASSLVGHTPGLAGGPETQYF
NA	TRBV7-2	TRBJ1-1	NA	TGTGCCAGCAGCTTAGAGGGGGGGACTGAAGCTTTCTTT	CASSLEGGTEAFF
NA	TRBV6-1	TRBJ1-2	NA	TGTGCCAGCAGTCCAACCGGGACTTTAGACTATGGCTACACCTTC	CASSPTGTLDYGYTF